This TCR beta chain was recorded in a study of T cell responses to AZD1222 COVID-19 vaccine. About this clone: Its antigen is not identified.

Broader study findings: Compared with day 0, the breadth and depth of the Spike-specific TCR repertoire rose significantly after two doses of AZD1222. Donors were largely white British and mainly female; clonal diversity was possibly underestimated. Spike as a whole was targeted by vaccine-associated CD4 TCRs, dominant at 160-218 and 743-854.

This table comes from immunoSEQ multiplex PCR, and its TCRdb copy is limited to in-frame clones, with some not included. Of 80,000 or so clones in the sample, about 85% were seen once. This clonotype originated in an adult in good health. This material consisted of peripheral blood, taken on day 0 of AZD1222 vaccination.

The CDR3 reads CSVKSRADVYNEQFF. The CDR3 DNA sequence: TGCAGCGTTAAGTCGCGGGCGGACGTTTACAATGAGCAGTTCTTC. The chain links TRBV29-1 to TRBJ2-1, with a weak D call TRBD2 (5 bases). The CDR3 consists of 15 residues. The ends were cut back, 5 bases at V and 4 bases at J, with 18 bases in the middle. From germline, CDR1 is SQVTM and CDR2 ANQGSEA.